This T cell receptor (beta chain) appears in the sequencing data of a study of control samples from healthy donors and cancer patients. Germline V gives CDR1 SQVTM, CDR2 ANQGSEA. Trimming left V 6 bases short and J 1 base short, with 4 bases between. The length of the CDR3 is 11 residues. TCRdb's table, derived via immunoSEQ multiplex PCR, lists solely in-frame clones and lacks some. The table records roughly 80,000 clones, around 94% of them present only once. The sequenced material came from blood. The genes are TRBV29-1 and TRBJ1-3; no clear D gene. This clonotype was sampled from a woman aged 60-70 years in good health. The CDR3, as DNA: TGCAGCGTGACATCTGGAAACACCATATATTTT. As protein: CSVTSGNTIYF. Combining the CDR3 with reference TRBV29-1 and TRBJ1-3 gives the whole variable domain SAVISQKPSRDICQRGTSLTIQCQVDSQVTMMFWYRQQPGQSLTLIATANQGSEATYESGFVIDKFPISRPNLTFSTLTVSNMSPEDSSIYLCSVTSGNTIYFGEGSWLTVV.